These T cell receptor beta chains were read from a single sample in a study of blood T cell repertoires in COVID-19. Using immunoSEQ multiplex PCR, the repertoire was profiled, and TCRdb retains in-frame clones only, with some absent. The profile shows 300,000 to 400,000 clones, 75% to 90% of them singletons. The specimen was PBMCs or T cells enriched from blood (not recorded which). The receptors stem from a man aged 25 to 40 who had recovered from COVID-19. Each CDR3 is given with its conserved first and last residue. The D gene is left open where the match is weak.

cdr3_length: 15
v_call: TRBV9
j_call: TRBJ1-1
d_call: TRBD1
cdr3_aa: CASSPQTGMGTEAFF

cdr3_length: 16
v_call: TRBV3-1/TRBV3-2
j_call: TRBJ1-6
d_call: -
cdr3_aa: CASSQEPGVAGSPLHF

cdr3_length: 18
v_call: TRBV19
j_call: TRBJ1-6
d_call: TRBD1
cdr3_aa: CASSKETGGSSYNSPLHF

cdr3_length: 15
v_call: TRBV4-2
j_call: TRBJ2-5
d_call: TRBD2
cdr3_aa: CASSRGSGDQETQYF

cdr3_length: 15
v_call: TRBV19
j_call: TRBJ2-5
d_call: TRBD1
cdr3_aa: CASRGGTGRARTQYF

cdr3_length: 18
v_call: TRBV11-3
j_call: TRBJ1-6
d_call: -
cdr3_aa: CASSNRDMISSYNSPLHF

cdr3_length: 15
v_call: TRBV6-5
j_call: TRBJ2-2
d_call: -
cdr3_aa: CASSYSGGTTGELFF

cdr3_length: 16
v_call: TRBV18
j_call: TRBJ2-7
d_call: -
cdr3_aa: CASSAPRDIEKSEQYF

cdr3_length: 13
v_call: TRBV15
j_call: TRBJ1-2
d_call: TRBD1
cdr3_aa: CATSRDRNYGYTF

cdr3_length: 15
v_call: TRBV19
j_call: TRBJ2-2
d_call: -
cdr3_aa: CASSFRDTYTGELFF